This passage covers 26 T cell receptor beta chains from one sample sequenced in a study of blood T cells in healthy people across ages. Then a second PCR, running roughly 7 to 12 cycles, was carried out with a sample-barcoded 5' primer and a J-beta primer mix. TCRdb passed the 5' RACE reads through MiXCR, listing each CDR3 protein once. The sample consists of 800,000 to 1,000,000 distinct CDR3 sequences, 40% to 60% of them appearing once. Sequencing was done on a sample of blood. The receptors come from a young man in good health.

This clonotype was seen only a few times. V is TRBV20-1 and J is TRBJ2-5; 8 nucleotides line up with TRBD1. TRBJ2-7 explains the end of the DNA better; the J call may be wrong. Germline loops: CDR1 DFQATT, CDR2 SNEGSKA (reference sequence). The CDR3 sequence is 14 residues long. CDR3 loop: CSAGTTGALLEQYF. The CDR3 DNA reads as TGCAGTGCGGGAACGACAGGGGCGCTTCTCGAGCAGTACTTC.

The chain uses TRBV20-1 and TRBJ2-5; TRBD2 matches 9 bases. Trimming cost V 3 bases and J 6 bases; bases outside gene matches: 8. This CDR3 contains 14 residues. CDR1 DFQATT and CDR2 SNEGSKA come from the germline V gene (reference sequence). Here the CDR3 DNA reads TGCAGTGCTAGCTTCGCGGGGGGGCCGCAGACCCAGTACTTC. This encodes CSASFAGGPQTQYF.

J is TRBJ1-5 and V is TRBV10-3, with D possibly matching TRBD1 (6 bases). Looked up from germline, CDR1 is ENHRY and CDR2 is SYGVKD. CDR3 size: 15 residues. Trimming cost V 2 bases and J 7 bases, with 15 bases left between them. The CDR3 protein is CAISETETGNQPQHF. CDR3 in DNA: TGTGCCATCAGTGAGACAGAAACAGGGAACCAGCCCCAGCATTTT.

The V and J genes are TRBV3-1 and TRBJ1-5; tentative D call: TRBD1 (5 bases). The CDR3 runs to 15 residues. Germline CDR1 and CDR2: LGHDT and YNNKEL (reference sequence). The V end lost 0 bases, the J end lost 9 bases, and 15 bases lay between the germline ends. CDR3 residues: CASSQDRRPGGPQHF. CDR3 in DNA: TGTGCCAGCAGCCAAGATCGTCGCCCGGGGGGGCCCCAGCATTTT. Complete variable domain (other parts from reference TRBV3-1 and TRBJ1-5): DTAVSQTPKYLVTQMGNDKSIKCEQNLGHDTMYWYKQDSKKFLKIMFSYNNKELIINETVPNRFSPKSPDKAHLNLHINSLELGDSAVYFCASSQDRRPGGPQHFGDGTRLSIL.

This clonotype was found a few times. The chain joins TRBV5-1 to TRBJ1-1; no clear D. Germline V gene lookup returns CDR1 SGHRS and CDR2 YFSETQ. This CDR3 is 14 amino acids long. With 5 bases removed from V and 4 bases from J, the gap between germline ends came to 15 bases. In DNA, the CDR3 is TGCGCCAGCAGTCATGAGGGTAAGAGCACTGAAGCTTTCTTT. As protein: CASSHEGKSTEAFF.

The genes are TRBV7-9 and TRBJ2-3; 8 bases match TRBD2. Germline CDR1 is SEHNR and CDR2 is FQNEAQ (reference sequence). CDR3 length equals 18 residues. Losses at the gene ends were 6 bases for V and 4 bases for J; bases not matched to a gene: 18. The CDR3 DNA follows: TGTGCCAGCAGGGATACTAGCGGTGGGAGCCAGCAATCAGATACGCAGTATTTT. It encodes CASRDTSGGSQQSDTQYF.

This chain joins TRBV4-1 and TRBJ2-1, with D perhaps matching TRBD2 (6 bases). With 0 bases removed from V and 5 bases from J, the gap between germline ends came to 11 bases. Germline assignment: CDR1 MGHRA and CDR2 YSYEKL. This CDR3 has 15 residues. CDR3 amino acids: CASSQDPGVDNEQFF. For the CDR3, the DNA is TGCGCCAGCAGCCAAGACCCGGGGGTCGACAATGAGCAGTTCTTC.

The chain couples TRBV11-2 to TRBJ2-3; D not resolved. CDR1 SGHAT and CDR2 FQNNGV come from the germline V gene. The CDR3 contains 15 residues. The V and J ends lost 7 bases and 7 bases respectively, with 21 bases between them. The CDR3 DNA sequence: TGTGCCAGCATCCCCGTGTCCGGGCCCCAAAATACGCAGTATTTT. Amino acid sequence: CASIPVSGPQNTQYF.

The rearrangement uses TRBV7-3 and TRBJ2-3; 10 positions match TRBD2. V shed 6 bases and J 6 bases; nucleotides not matched to a gene: 9. The CDR3 totals 15 residues. CDR1 and CDR2 from the germline V gene are SGHTA and FQGTGA. CDR3 sequence reads: CASSPSGGAMDTQYF. Here the CDR3 DNA reads TGTGCCAGCAGTCCCAGCGGGGGGGCCATGGATACGCAGTATTTT. The entire variable domain, with the rest obtained from reference TRBV7-3 and TRBJ2-3, is as follows: GAGVSQTPSNKVTEKGKYVELRCDPISGHTALYWYRQSLGQGPEFLIYFQGTGAADDSGLPNDRFFAVRPEGSVSTLKIQRTERGDSAVYLCASSPSGGAMDTQYFGPGTRLTVL.

This clonotype occurred many times. The chain joins TRBV4-2 to TRBJ2-5, with D unclear. Deletions cut 1 base from V and 2 bases from J, with 5 bases between. Germline V gene lookup returns CDR1 LGHNA and CDR2 YNFKEQ. The length of the CDR3 is 13 residues. CDR3 in amino acids: CASSQAQQETQYF. CDR3 DNA sequence: TGTGCCAGCAGCCAAGCCCAGCAAGAGACCCAGTACTTC.

The chain couples TRBV28 to TRBJ2-7; 10 bases agree with TRBD1. The germline V gene has CDR1 MDHEN and CDR2 SYDVKM. The CDR3 totals 15 residues. V was pared by 4 bases and J by 4 bases, with 7 bases of the junction left unmatched. DNA for the CDR3: TGTGCCAGCAGTTCGGTGGGACAGGGGAAATACGAGCAGTACTTC. Translation gives CASSSVGQGKYEQYF.

This rearrangement joins TRBV5-6 to TRBJ1-1, with D unclear. The germline V and J ends were trimmed by 4 bases and 3 bases, with 13 bases remaining between them. The CDR3 totals 14 residues. Germline lookup yields CDR1 SGHDT and CDR2 YYEEEE. CDR3 sequence (DNA): TGTGCCAGCAGCGGAAGGACTACGGACACTGAAGCTTTCTTT. Its translation is CASSGRTTDTEAFF. Filled out from reference TRBV5-6 and TRBJ1-1, the complete variable domain reads DAGVTQSPTHLIKTRGQQVTLRCSPKSGHDTVSWYQQALGQGPQFIFQYYEEEERQRGNFPDRFSGHQFPNYSSELNVNALLLGDSALYLCASSGRTTDTEAFFGQGTRLTVV.

The chain joins TRBV20-1 to TRBJ2-3; possible D gene TRBD2, 5 bases. V was shortened by 1 base and J by 1 base, with 9 bases between the two germline ends. The length of the CDR3 is 14 residues. Germline CDR1 and CDR2: DFQATT and SNEGSKA (reference sequence). The CDR3, as DNA: TGCAGTGCTAGAGCGGGGAGCGGCACAGATACGCAGTATTTT. Its translation: CSARAGSGTDTQYF.

This clonotype was recorded only once. A much larger clone differs from this one at a single base, so this may be a read error. This sequence joins TRBV9 and TRBJ1-2, with 10 bases identical to TRBD1. Germline lookup yields CDR1 SGDLS and CDR2 YYNGEE. This CDR3 has 14 residues. Germline trimming cut 6 bases from V and 4 bases from J; bases unmatched to any gene: 6. The DNA for the CDR3 is TGTGCCAGCAACGTCGGACAGGGGGTCTATGGCTACACCTTC. This codes for CASNVGQGVYGYTF.

This clonotype was found a few times. The V call is TRBV29-1, the J call TRBJ2-1; TRBD2 agrees at 9 bases. CDR3 length: 13 residues. The V gene's germline CDR1 is SQVTM and CDR2 ANQGSEA. The V segment lost 7 bases and the J segment 3 bases; nucleotides outside the gene matches: 4. The DNA of the CDR3 is TGCAGCGCCGTGACTAGCGGCTACAATGAGCAGTTCTTC. It codes for CSAVTSGYNEQFF.

This chain uses TRBV27 with TRBJ2-3; the D is unclear. Germline V gene lookup returns CDR1 MNHEY and CDR2 SMNVEV (reference sequence). V lost 3 bases and J 4 bases, leaving 8 bases between the germline ends. The CDR3 spans 13 residues. CDR3 bases: TGTGCCAGCAGTTTTTTAGAGCCAGATACGCAGTATTTT. This gives the protein CASSFLEPDTQYF.

This sequence joins TRBV11-2 and TRBJ2-5; 10 nucleotides line up with TRBD2. Unmatched junction bases numbered 16, after V lost 4 bases and J lost 11 bases. Per germline, CDR1 SGHAT and CDR2 FQNNGV. This CDR3 has 16 amino acids. CDR3: CASSSLSGGEYNEQYF. The CDR3, as DNA: TGTGCCAGCAGCTCACTGAGCGGGGGGGAGTACAATGAGCAGTACTTC.

The rearrangement joins TRBV7-9 to TRBJ1-5; D is ambiguous. Trimming shortened V by 1 base and J by 0 bases, and 16 bases separated the two germline ends. From germline, CDR1 is SEHNR and CDR2 FQNEAQ (reference sequence). The CDR3 loop spans 18 amino acids. This CDR3 is CASSLVYPTSNSNQPQHF. CDR3 DNA sequence: TGTGCCAGCAGCTTAGTATATCCTACGAGTAATAGCAATCAGCCCCAGCATTTT.

This clonotype was recorded a few times. This chain connects TRBV12-3 or TRBV12-4 to TRBJ2-5; D call uncertain. V lost 7 bases to trimming and J lost 4 bases, with 16 bases between them. The CDR3 is 14 residues long. The CDR3 here is CASTHVRAPETQYF. The CDR3 DNA reads as TGTGCCAGCACCCACGTAAGGGCCCCAGAGACCCAGTACTTC.

This clonotype showed up just a few times. The rearrangement uses TRBV3-1 and TRBJ2-5; TRBD1 or TRBD2 may be the D gene (7 bases each). V was trimmed by 6 bases and J by 11 bases, leaving 25 bases between them. Germline values: CDR1 LGHDT, CDR2 YNNKEL (reference sequence). The CDR3 covers 15 residues. The CDR3 loop reads CASSSQGGGNNEQYF. The CDR3 DNA follows: TGTGCCAGCAGTTCCCAGGGGGGGGGAAACAATGAGCAGTACTTC.

The rearrangement joins TRBV5-1 to TRBJ2-3, with D uncertain. The CDR3 runs 14 residues. Germline CDR1 reads SGHRS; CDR2 reads YFSETQ. V gave up 4 bases and J gave up 0 bases, with 9 bases separating them. CDR3: CASSQTPSTDTQYF. In DNA form, the CDR3 reads TGCGCCAGCAGCCAGACCCCGAGCACAGATACGCAGTATTTT.

This clonotype was seen more than once but under ten times. The chain combines TRBV6-6 with TRBJ2-1, with 9 bases identical to TRBD2. The CDR3 length is 14 residues. The V gene's germline CDR1 is MNHNY and CDR2 SVGAGI (reference sequence). J gave up 6 bases and V 8 bases, and 8 bases lay outside the gene matches. CDR3 residues: CASQRTSASNEQFF. CDR3 bases: TGTGCCAGCCAAAGGACTAGCGCCTCCAATGAGCAGTTCTTC.

This clonotype was seen only a few times. This chain joins TRBV28 and TRBJ2-5; no clear D gene. CDR3 length: 17 amino acids. Germline-derived CDR1 and CDR2 are MDHEN and SYDVKM. V was cut by 6 bases and J by 4 bases, with 24 bases left in between. This CDR3 is CASSSNQVRAKGETQYF. For the CDR3, the DNA is TGTGCCAGCAGCTCAAATCAGGTCCGGGCGAAGGGAGAGACCCAGTACTTC. The entire variable domain, with the rest obtained from reference TRBV28 and TRBJ2-5, is as follows: DVKVTQSSRYLVKRTGEKVFLECVQDMDHENMFWYRQDPGLGLRLIYFSYDVKMKEKGDIPEGYSVSREKKERFSLILESASTNQTSMYLCASSSNQVRAKGETQYFGPGTRLLVL.

This clonotype showed up just a few times. The chain couples TRBV9 to TRBJ2-7; 10 nucleotides align to TRBD2. Per germline, CDR1 SGDLS and CDR2 YYNGEE. V lost 3 bases to trimming and J lost 5 bases; unmatched junction nucleotides: 5. CDR3 length: 14 amino acids. The CDR3 reads CASSDDGTSDEQYF. As DNA, the CDR3 is TGTGCCAGCAGCGACGATGGGACTAGCGACGAGCAGTACTTC.

The rearrangement joins TRBV20-1 to TRBJ2-3; D is unresolved. V lost 5 bases and J lost 4, with 13 bases in between. In germline, CDR1 is DFQATT, CDR2 SNEGSKA (reference sequence). This CDR3 is built from 13 residues. In nucleotides, the CDR3 is TGCAGTGCTGGACCTCCTCTCGCAGATACGCAGTATTTT. It codes for CSAGPPLADTQYF.

This chain links TRBV9 with TRBJ1-2; D possibly corresponds to TRBD1 (5 bases). Germline CDR1 reads SGDLS; CDR2 reads YYNGEE. V was trimmed by 2 bases and J by 4 bases, leaving 18 bases between them. The length of the CDR3 is 16 residues. In DNA, the CDR3 is TGTGCCAGCAGCGTTGTCGCGGGGGGGACCGGCTATGGCTACACCTTC. It translates to CASSVVAGGTGYGYTF. The full variable domain, with the rest looked up from reference TRBV9 and TRBJ1-2, is DSGVTQTPKHLITATGQRVTLRCSPRSGDLSVYWYQQSLDQGLQFLIQYYNGEERAKGNILERFSAQQFPDLHSELNLSSLELGDSALYFCASSVVAGGTGYGYTFGSGTRLTVV.